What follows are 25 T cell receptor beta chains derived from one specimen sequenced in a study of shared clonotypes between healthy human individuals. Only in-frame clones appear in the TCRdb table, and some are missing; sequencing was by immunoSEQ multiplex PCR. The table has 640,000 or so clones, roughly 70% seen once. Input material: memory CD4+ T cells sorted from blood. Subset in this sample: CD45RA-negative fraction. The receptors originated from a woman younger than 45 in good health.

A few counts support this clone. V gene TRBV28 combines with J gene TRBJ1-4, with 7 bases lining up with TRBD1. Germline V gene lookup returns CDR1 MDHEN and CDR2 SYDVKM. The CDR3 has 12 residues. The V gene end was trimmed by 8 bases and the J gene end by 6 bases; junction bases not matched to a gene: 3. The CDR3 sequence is CASQTGHEKLFF. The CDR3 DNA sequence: TGTGCCAGCCAGACAGGGCATGAAAAACTGTTTTTT.

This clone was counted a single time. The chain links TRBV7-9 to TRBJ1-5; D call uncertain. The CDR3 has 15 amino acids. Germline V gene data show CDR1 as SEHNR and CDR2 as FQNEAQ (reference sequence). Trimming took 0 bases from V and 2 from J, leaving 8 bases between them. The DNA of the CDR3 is TGTGCCAGCAGCTTAGCAGAGCCGGGCAATCAGCCCCAGCATTTT. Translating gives CASSLAEPGNQPQHF.

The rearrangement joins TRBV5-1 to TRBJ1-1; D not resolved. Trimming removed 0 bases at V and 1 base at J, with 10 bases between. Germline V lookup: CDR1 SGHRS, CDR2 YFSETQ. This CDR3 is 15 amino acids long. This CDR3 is CASSLVGSGNTEAFF. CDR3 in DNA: TGCGCCAGCAGCTTGGTGGGTTCGGGGAACACTGAAGCTTTCTTT.

The CDR3 sequence: CASSLVGGTEAFF. Written as DNA, the CDR3 is TGTGCCAGCAGCTTAGTGGGGGGCACTGAAGCTTTCTTT. V is TRBV11-3 and J is TRBJ1-1; TRBD1 is a possible D gene (5 bases). This CDR3 comprises 13 residues. Trimming cost V 1 base and J 4 bases, with 7 bases left between them. Looked up from germline, CDR1 is SGHNT and CDR2 is YENEEA.

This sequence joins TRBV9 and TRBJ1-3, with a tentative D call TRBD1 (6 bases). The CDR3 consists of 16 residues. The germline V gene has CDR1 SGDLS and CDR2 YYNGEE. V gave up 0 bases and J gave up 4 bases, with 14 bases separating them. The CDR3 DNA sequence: TGTGCCAGCAGCGTAGACCCAGGGGTCACCGGAAACACCATATATTTT. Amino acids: CASSVDPGVTGNTIYF. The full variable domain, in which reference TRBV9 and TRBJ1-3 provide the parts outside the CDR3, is DSGVTQTPKHLITATGQRVTLRCSPRSGDLSVYWYQQSLDQGLQFLIQYYNGEERAKGNILERFSAQQFPDLHSELNLSSLELGDSALYFCASSVDPGVTGNTIYFGEGSWLTVV.

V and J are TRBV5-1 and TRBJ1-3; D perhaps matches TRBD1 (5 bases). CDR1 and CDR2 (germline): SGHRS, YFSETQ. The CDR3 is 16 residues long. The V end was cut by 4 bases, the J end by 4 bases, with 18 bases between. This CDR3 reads CASSPLGPRAGNTIYF. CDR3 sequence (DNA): TGCGCCAGCAGCCCGCTGGGACCGAGAGCGGGAAACACCATATATTTT.

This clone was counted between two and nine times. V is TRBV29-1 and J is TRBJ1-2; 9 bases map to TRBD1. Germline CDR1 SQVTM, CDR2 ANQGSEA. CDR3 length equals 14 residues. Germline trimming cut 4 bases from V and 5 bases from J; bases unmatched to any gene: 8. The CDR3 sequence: CSVGQGGSEYGYTF. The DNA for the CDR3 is TGCAGCGTTGGACAGGGGGGTTCGGAATATGGCTACACCTTC.

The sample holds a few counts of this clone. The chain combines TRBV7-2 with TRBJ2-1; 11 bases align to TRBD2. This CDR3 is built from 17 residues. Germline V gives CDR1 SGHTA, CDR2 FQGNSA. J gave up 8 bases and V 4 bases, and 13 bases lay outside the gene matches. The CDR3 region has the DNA TGTGCCAGCAGCTCAACCCCCACTAGCGGGAGAGGCGATGAGCAGTTCTTC. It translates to CASSSTPTSGRGDEQFF.

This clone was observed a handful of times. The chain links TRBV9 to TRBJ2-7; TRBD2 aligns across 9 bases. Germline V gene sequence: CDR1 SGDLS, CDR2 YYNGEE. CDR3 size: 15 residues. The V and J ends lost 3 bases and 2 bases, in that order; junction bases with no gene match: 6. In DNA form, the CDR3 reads TGTGCCAGCAGCGCCACCGGGACTAGCCCCTACGAGCAGTACTTC. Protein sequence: CASSATGTSPYEQYF.

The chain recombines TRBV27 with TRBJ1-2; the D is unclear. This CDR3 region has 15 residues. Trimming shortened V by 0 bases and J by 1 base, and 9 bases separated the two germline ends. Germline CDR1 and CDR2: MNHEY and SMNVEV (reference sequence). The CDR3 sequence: CASSLSRRFNYGYTF. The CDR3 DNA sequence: TGTGCCAGCAGTTTATCGCGGCGGTTTAACTATGGCTACACCTTC.

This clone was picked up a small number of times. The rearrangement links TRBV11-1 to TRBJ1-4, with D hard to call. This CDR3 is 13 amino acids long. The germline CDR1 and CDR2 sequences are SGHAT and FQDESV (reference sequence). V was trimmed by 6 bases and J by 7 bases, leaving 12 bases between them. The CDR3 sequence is CASSSGLIEKLFF. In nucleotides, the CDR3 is TGTGCCAGCAGTTCCGGGCTGATTGAAAAACTGTTTTTT. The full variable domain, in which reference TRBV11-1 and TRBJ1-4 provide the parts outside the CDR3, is EAEVAQSPRYKITEKSQAVAFWCDPISGHATLYWYRQILGQGPELLVQFQDESVVDDSQLPKDRFSAERLKGVDSTLKIQPAELGDSAMYLCASSSGLIEKLFFGSGTQLSVL.

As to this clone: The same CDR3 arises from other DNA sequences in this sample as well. The CDR3 nucleotides are TGTGCCAGCTCACCCACGGGACAGTTAACTAATGAAAAACTGTTTTTT. Protein product: CASSPTGQLTNEKLFF. The chain is built from TRBV18 and TRBJ1-4, with 7 bases matching TRBD1. V shed 3 bases and J 1 base; nucleotides not matched to a gene: 5. Germline V gene lookup returns CDR1 KGHSH and CDR2 LQKENI. The CDR3 has 16 amino acids.

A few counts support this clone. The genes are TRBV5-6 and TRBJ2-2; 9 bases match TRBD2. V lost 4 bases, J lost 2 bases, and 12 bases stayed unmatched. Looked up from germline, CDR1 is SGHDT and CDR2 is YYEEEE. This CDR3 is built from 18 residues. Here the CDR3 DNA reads TGTGCCAGCAGCGGCGGGACTAGCCAGCCGGTAAACACCGGGGAGCTGTTTTTT. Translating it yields CASSGGTSQPVNTGELFF. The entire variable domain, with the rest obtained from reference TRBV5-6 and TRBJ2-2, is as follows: DAGVTQSPTHLIKTRGQQVTLRCSPKSGHDTVSWYQQALGQGPQFIFQYYEEEERQRGNFPDRFSGHQFPNYSSELNVNALLLGDSALYLCASSGGTSQPVNTGELFFGEGSRLTVL.

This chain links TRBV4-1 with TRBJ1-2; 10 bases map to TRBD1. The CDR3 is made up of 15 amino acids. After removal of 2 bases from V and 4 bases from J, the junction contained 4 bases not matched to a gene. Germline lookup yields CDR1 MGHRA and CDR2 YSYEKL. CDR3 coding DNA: TGCGCCAGCAGCCAACCGGGACAGGGGTCCTATGGCTACACCTTC. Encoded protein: CASSQPGQGSYGYTF.

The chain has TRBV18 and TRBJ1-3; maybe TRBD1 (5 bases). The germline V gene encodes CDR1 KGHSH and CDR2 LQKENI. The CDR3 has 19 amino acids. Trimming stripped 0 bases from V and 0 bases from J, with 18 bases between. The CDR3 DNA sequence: TGTGCCAGCTCACCACCCCCAGGGAAGGTCGGGTACTCTGGAAACACCATATATTTT. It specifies CASSPPPGKVGYSGNTIYF.

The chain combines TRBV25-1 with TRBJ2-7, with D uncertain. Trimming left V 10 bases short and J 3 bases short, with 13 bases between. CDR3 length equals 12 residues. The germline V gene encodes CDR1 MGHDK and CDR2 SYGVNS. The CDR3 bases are TGTGCCACCGTGACACCGTACTACGAGCAGTACTTC. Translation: CATVTPYYEQYF.

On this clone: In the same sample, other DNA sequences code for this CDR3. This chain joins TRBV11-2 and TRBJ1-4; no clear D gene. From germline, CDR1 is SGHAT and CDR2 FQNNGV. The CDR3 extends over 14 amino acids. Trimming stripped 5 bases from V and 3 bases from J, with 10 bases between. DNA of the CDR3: TGTGCCAGCAGCCCCAGGCAGGCTAATGAAAAACTGTTTTTT. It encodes CASSPRQANEKLFF.

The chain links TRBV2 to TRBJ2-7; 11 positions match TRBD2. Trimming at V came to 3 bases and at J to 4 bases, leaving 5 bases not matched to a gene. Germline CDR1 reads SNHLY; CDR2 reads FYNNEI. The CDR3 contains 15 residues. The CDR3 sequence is CASSDLAGGSYEQYF. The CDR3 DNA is TGTGCCAGCAGTGATCTAGCGGGAGGAAGTTACGAGCAGTACTTC. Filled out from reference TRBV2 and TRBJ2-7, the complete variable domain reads EPEVTQTPSHQVTQMGQEVILRCVPISNHLYFYWYRQILGQKVEFLVSFYNNEISEKSEIFDDQFSVERPDGSNFTLKIRSTKLEDSAMYFCASSDLAGGSYEQYFGPGTRLTVT.

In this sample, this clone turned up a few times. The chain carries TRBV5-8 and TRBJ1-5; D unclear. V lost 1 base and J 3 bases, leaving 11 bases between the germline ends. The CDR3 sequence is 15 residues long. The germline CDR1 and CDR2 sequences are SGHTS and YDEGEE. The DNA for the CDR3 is TGTGCCAGCAGCTTGAGCGGCAGCTACAATCAGCCCCAGCATTTT. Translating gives CASSLSGSYNQPQHF.

CDR3 coding DNA: TGTGCCAGCAGTTTGAGGGGGTTTGGGGAAAAACTGTTTTTT. As protein: CASSLRGFGEKLFF. This rearrangement joins TRBV27 to TRBJ1-4, with D tentatively TRBD1 (6 bases). The V and J ends lost 3 bases and 8 bases respectively, with 13 bases between them. The germline V gene encodes CDR1 MNHEY and CDR2 SMNVEV (reference sequence). The CDR3 loop spans 14 amino acids.

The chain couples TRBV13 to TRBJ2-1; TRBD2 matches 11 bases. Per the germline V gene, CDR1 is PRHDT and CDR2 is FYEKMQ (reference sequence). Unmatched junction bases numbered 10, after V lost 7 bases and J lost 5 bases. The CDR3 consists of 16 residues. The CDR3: CASKRVAGGKDNEQFF. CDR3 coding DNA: TGTGCCAGCAAAAGGGTAGCGGGAGGGAAGGACAATGAGCAGTTCTTC.

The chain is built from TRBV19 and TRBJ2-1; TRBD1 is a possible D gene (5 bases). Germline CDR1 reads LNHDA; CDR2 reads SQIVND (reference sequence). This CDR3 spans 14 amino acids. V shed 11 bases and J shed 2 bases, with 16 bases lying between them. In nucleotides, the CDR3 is TGTGCCTGTACTCAGGGTTTCCCCTACAATGAGCAGTTCTTC. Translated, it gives CACTQGFPYNEQFF.

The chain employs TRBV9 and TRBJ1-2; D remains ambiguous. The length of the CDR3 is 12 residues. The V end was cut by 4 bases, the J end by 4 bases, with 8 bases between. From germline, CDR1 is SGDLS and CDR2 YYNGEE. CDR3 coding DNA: TGTGCCAGCAGCACCCGTCCCTATGGCTACACCTTC. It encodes CASSTRPYGYTF.

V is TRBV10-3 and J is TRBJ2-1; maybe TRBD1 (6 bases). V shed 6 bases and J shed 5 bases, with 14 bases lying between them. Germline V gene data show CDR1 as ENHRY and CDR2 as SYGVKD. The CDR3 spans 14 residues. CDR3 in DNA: TGTGCCATCAGGGACTCACAGGGAAACAATGAGCAGTTCTTC. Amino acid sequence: CAIRDSQGNNEQFF.

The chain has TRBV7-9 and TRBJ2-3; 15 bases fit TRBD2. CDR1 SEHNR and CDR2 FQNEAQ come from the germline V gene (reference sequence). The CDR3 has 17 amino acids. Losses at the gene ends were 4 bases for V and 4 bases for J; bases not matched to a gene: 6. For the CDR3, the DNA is TGTGCCAGCAGCTACGGACTAGCGGGAGGGGCCGCAGATACGCAGTATTTT. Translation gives CASSYGLAGGAADTQYF.